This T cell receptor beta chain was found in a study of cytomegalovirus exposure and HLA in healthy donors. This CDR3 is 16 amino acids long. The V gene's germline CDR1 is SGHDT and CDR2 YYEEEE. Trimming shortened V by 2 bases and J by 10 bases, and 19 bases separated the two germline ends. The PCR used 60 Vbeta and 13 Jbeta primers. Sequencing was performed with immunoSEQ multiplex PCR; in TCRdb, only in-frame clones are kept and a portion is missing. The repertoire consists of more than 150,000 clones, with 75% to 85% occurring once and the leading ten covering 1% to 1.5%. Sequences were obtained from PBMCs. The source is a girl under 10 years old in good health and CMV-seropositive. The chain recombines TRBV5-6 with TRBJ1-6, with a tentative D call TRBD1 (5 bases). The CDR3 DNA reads TGTGCCAGCAGCTTTCCGGGAGGCGGGGGGATCTCACCCCTCCACTTT. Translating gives CASSFPGGGGISPLHF.